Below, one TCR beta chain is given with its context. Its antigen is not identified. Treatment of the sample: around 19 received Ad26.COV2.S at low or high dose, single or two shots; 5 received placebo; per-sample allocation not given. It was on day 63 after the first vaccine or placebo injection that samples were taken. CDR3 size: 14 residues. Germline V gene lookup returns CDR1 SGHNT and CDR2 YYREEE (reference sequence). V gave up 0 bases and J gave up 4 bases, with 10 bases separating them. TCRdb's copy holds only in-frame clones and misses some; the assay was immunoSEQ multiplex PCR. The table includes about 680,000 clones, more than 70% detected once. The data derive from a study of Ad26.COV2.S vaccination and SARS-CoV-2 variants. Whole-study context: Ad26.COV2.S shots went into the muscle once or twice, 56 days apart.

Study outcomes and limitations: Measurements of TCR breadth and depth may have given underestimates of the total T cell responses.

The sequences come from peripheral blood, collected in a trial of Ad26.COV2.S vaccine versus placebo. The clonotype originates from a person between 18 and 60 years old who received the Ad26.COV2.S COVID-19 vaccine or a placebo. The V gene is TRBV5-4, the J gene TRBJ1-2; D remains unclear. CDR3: CASSLVWEGYGYTF. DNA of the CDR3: TGTGCCAGCAGCTTGGTTTGGGAGGGCTATGGCTACACCTTC.